A selection of T cell receptor beta chains follows, all from one sample in a study of T cell clones after liver transplantation. TCRdb's table, derived via immunoSEQ multiplex PCR, lists solely in-frame clones and lacks some. The repertoire consists of more than 65,000 clones, with more than 75% occurring once and the leading ten covering approximately 2.4%. The input for sequencing was CD4+ T cells from blood, taken before liver transplant. The receptors derive from a human donor who received a liver transplant. Each CDR3 is given with its conserved first and last residue. The D gene is left open where the match is weak. Only some rows state a clone size, as once, few, many or a class for expanded clones.

clone size	D gene	CDR3 length	V gene	J gene	CDR3 protein	CDR3 DNA
once	TRBD1	15	TRBV4-3	TRBJ2-3	CASSRDRVSTDTQYF	TGCGCCAGCAGCCGGGACAGGGTTAGCACAGATACGCAGTATTTT
-	TRBD1	14	TRBV6-1	TRBJ1-5	CASSETGGWQPQHF	TGTGCCAGCAGTGAGACAGGGGGCTGGCAGCCCCAGCATTTT
-	-	17	TRBV9	TRBJ2-5	CASSVDFDSSPGETQYF	TGTGCCAGCAGCGTAGATTTTGACAGTTCGCCCGGGGAGACCCAGTACTTC
once	-	11	TRBV11-2	TRBJ1-1	CASSLKVGAFF	TGTGCCAGCAGCTTAAAGGTCGGAGCTTTCTTT
-	-	17	TRBV18	TRBJ2-6	CASSPRRAASGANVLTF	TGTGCCAGCTCACCAAGGCGCGCAGCCTCTGGGGCCAACGTCCTGACTTTC
-	-	16	TRBV5-1	TRBJ2-7	CASSLVAGGNFDEQYF	TGCGCCAGCAGCTTGGTTGCAGGGGGGAATTTTGACGAGCAGTACTTC
-	TRBD1	14	TRBV12-5	TRBJ2-7	CASGFPSTGVEQYF	TGTGCTAGTGGTTTCCCTTCGACAGGGGTCGAGCAGTACTTC
-	TRBD1	13	TRBV6-1	TRBJ1-2	CASTRTGEYGYTF	TGTGCCAGCACCCGGACAGGGGAATATGGCTACACCTTC
-	-	14	TRBV25-1	TRBJ1-1	CASRYVGGNTEAFF	TGTGCCAGTCGTTACGTGGGAGGGAACACTGAAGCTTTCTTT
-	-	18	TRBV4-1	TRBJ2-7	CASSQDHRGSRSSYEQYF	TGCGCCAGCAGCCAAGATCATCGGGGTTCCAGGAGCTCCTACGAGCAGTACTTC
once	-	16	TRBV2	TRBJ2-7	CASSESRQVIAMKQYF	TGTGCCAGCAGTGAATCAAGACAGGTGATAGCTATGAAGCAGTACTTC
-	TRBD2	16	TRBV11-3	TRBJ2-2	CASSLGLAVNTGELFF	TGTGCCAGCAGCTTAGGACTAGCGGTAAACACCGGGGAGCTGTTTTTT
-	-	17	TRBV10-1	TRBJ2-3	CASFPLDLLGTTDTQYF	TGCGCCAGCTTCCCTTTAGACTTACTAGGAACCACAGATACGCAGTATTTT
few	-	14	TRBV7-2	TRBJ1-4	CASSFGSTNEKLFF	TGTGCCAGCAGCTTCGGTTCAACTAATGAAAAACTGTTTTTT
-	-	15	TRBV19	TRBJ2-1	CASSILERPPNEQFF	TGTGCCAGTAGTATTTTAGAGCGACCTCCCAATGAGCAGTTCTTC
-	-	11	TRBV27	TRBJ2-7	CASSSAYEQYF	TGTGCCAGCAGTTCGGCCTACGAGCAGTACTTC
-	-	12	TRBV7-9	TRBJ2-7	CASSMNRYEQYF	TGTGCCAGCAGCATGAACCGGTACGAGCAGTACTTC
-	TRBD2	15	TRBV7-7	TRBJ2-7	CASSLAAGGDYEQYF	TGTGCTAGCAGCCTTGCAGCGGGAGGTGACTACGAGCAGTACTTC
-	-	14	TRBV18	TRBJ2-3	CASSPRTGTDTQYF	TGTGCCAGCTCACCAAGGACAGGCACAGATACGCAGTATTTT
-	-	11	TRBV29-1	TRBJ2-7	CSVLDTYEQYF	TGCAGCGTTCTGGACACCTACGAGCAGTACTTC
-	-	13	TRBV11-3	TRBJ1-1	CASGVKGNTEAFF	TGTGCCAGCGGCGTAAAGGGGAACACTGAAGCTTTCTTT
-	-	15	TRBV9	TRBJ2-5	CASSVRVGYQETQYF	TGTGCCAGCAGCGTAAGGGTAGGGTATCAAGAGACCCAGTACTTC
-	-	13	TRBV6-6	TRBJ2-5	CASSLIAEETQYF	TGTGCCAGCAGCCTCATTGCGGAAGAGACCCAGTACTTC
-	TRBD2	15	TRBV6-1	TRBJ2-7	CASSESGTRFYEQYF	TGTGCCAGCAGCGAATCCGGGACTAGATTTTACGAGCAGTACTTC
-	-	17	TRBV13	TRBJ2-5	CASSLGPGARGEETQYF	TGTGCCAGCAGCTTAGGCCCGGGGGCTCGGGGGGAAGAGACCCAGTACTTC
once	-	15	TRBV5-1	TRBJ2-1	CASSPEEIYYDEQFF	TGCGCCAGCAGCCCAGAAGAAATCTATTACGATGAGCAGTTCTTC
-	-	14	TRBV10-2	TRBJ2-3	CASTSATSTDTQYF	TGCGCCAGCACTAGCGCTACTAGCACAGATACGCAGTATTTT
-	-	17	TRBV7-9	TRBJ2-1	CASSLVGTANSYNEQFF	TGTGCCAGCAGCTTAGTTGGGACGGCAAACTCCTACAATGAGCAGTTCTTC
-	-	17	TRBV19	TRBJ1-1	CASSKWAGRNGGTEAFF	TGTGCCAGTAGTAAGTGGGCAGGGCGGAACGGAGGGACTGAAGCTTTCTTT
-	-	16	TRBV9	TRBJ1-3	CASSVGSRGRGNTIYF	TGTGCCAGCAGCGTAGGATCCAGGGGTAGGGGAAACACCATATATTTT
-	TRBD2	15	TRBV5-8	TRBJ2-1	CASSLGLAGGIEQFF	TGTGCCAGCAGCTTAGGCCTAGCGGGAGGTATTGAGCAGTTCTTC
-	-	15	TRBV11-2	TRBJ1-4	CASSDPQGSNEKLFF	TGTGCCAGCAGCGACCCGCAGGGCTCTAATGAAAAACTGTTTTTT
-	TRBD2	16	TRBV11-3	TRBJ2-7	CASSSGTSGSSYEQYF	TGTGCCAGCAGCTCCGGGACTAGCGGGAGCTCCTACGAGCAGTACTTC
-	TRBD1	16	TRBV5-4	TRBJ2-3	CASSPGGTGGTDTQYF	TGTGCCAGCAGCCCAGGAGGGACAGGGGGCACAGATACGCAGTATTTT
-	-	15	TRBV5-7	TRBJ2-6	CARPDIRSGANVLTF	TGTGCCAGGCCGGACATTCGCTCTGGGGCCAACGTCCTGACTTTC
few	-	16	TRBV21-1	TRBJ1-2	CASSKPGQTLNYGYTF	TGTGCCAGCAGCAAACCGGGACAGACCCTTAACTATGGCTACACCTTC
once	TRBD2	15	TRBV11-3	TRBJ2-7	CASSLGLAYSYEQYF	TGTGCCAGCAGCTTAGGACTAGCGTACTCCTACGAGCAGTACTTC
-	TRBD2	15	TRBV27	TRBJ2-1	CASSGSGDAYNEQFF	TGTGCCAGCAGTGGGAGCGGGGACGCGTACAATGAGCAGTTCTTC
-	-	15	TRBV9	TRBJ1-3	CASSPAGGPLHTIYF	TGTGCCAGCTCCCCCGCCGGTGGTCCCCTTCACACCATATATTTT
-	-	13	TRBV29-1	TRBJ2-3	CSVEDRGSDTQYF	TGCAGCGTTGAAGATCGGGGTTCAGATACGCAGTATTTT
-	-	15	TRBV12-5	TRBJ2-2	CASGLWGTNTGELFF	TGTGCTAGTGGTTTGTGGGGGACGAACACCGGGGAGCTGTTTTTT
-	-	17	TRBV15	TRBJ2-3	CATSRLPGPAGTDTQYF	TGTGCCACCAGCAGGCTCCCGGGACCGGCGGGCACAGATACGCAGTATTTT
once	-	13	TRBV10-2	TRBJ2-1	CASSTQIYNEQFF	TGCGCCAGCAGTACACAGATCTACAATGAGCAGTTCTTC
-	-	14	TRBV28	TRBJ1-2	CASSLRQGGYGYTF	TGTGCCAGCAGTTTAAGGCAGGGAGGCTATGGCTACACCTTC
once	TRBD2	17	TRBV11-2	TRBJ2-1	CASSFPVGTSSYNEQFF	TGTGCCAGCAGCTTTCCCGTCGGGACTAGCTCCTACAATGAGCAGTTCTTC
-	-	15	TRBV4-2	TRBJ1-4	CASSPIGGVGEKLFF	TGTGCCAGCAGCCCCATCGGGGGGGTAGGTGAAAAACTGTTTTTT
-	TRBD1	17	TRBV19	TRBJ1-2	CASSIDLDRALNYGYTF	TGTGCCAGTAGTATAGACCTGGACAGGGCCTTAAACTATGGCTACACCTTC
-	-	16	TRBV10-2	TRBJ2-2	CASSDKGRVGTGELFF	TGCGCCAGCAGTGATAAGGGCAGGGTAGGCACCGGGGAGCTGTTTTTT
once	-	14	TRBV5-6	TRBJ2-3	CASSPAAGGDTQYF	TGTGCCAGCAGCCCTGCGGCCGGGGGTGATACGCAGTATTTT
-	-	15	TRBV11-2	TRBJ2-3	CASSFGMGSADTQYF	TGTGCCAGCAGCTTCGGTATGGGGTCCGCAGATACGCAGTATTTT
few	TRBD2	14	TRBV5-1	TRBJ2-3	CASRAAGSTDTQYF	TGCGCCAGCAGGGCAGCGGGGAGCACAGATACGCAGTATTTT
-	TRBD2	16	TRBV7-9	TRBJ2-7	CASSLALAGAAYEQYF	TGTGCCAGCAGCTTAGCGCTGGCGGGAGCGGCCTACGAGCAGTACTTC
-	-	15	TRBV6-7	TRBJ1-1	CASSPTGTGNTEAFF	TGTGCCAGCAGCCCAACGGGCACAGGGAACACTGAAGCTTTCTTT
-	TRBD1	13	TRBV19	TRBJ2-7	CASRQRQGGEQYF	TGTGCCAGTAGGCAGAGACAGGGCGGTGAGCAGTACTTC
-	TRBD1	16	TRBV4-3	TRBJ2-7	CASSQRARDSFYEQYF	TGCGCCAGCAGCCAAAGGGCCCGGGACAGTTTCTACGAGCAGTACTTC
-	TRBD2	15	TRBV9	TRBJ2-5	CASSETSGRPGAQYF	TGTGCCAGCAGCGAAACTAGCGGGAGGCCCGGGGCCCAGTACTTC